This TCR beta chain was found in a study of blood T cell repertoires in COVID-19. Whole-study context: T cells, B-cell-depleted T cells, or PBMCs provided the cDNA or gDNA that served as material.

Original handling: From reference gene primer amplification, estimates of nucleated cell counts were derived. Sequenced by immunoSEQ multiplex PCR; TCRdb stores in-frame clones only, minus some. The DNA gave D and trimming, while V, J and clone size come from that table. The sample contains 65,000 to 85,000 clones, 60% to 85% of which appear only once. The ends were cut back, 5 bases at V and 5 bases at J, with 15 bases in the middle. Germline V gene sequence: CDR1 SGHTA, CDR2 FQGNSA. CDR3 length: 14 residues. V and J are TRBV7-2 and TRBJ1-1; no firm D call. The sequencing sample was made of peripheral blood. This sequence was found in a woman aged 80 or over with active or convalescent COVID-19. The CDR3 DNA reads as TGTGCCAGCAGCGCGGTTCCCAAGCGGACTGAAGCTTTCTTT. It encodes CASSAVPKRTEAFF.